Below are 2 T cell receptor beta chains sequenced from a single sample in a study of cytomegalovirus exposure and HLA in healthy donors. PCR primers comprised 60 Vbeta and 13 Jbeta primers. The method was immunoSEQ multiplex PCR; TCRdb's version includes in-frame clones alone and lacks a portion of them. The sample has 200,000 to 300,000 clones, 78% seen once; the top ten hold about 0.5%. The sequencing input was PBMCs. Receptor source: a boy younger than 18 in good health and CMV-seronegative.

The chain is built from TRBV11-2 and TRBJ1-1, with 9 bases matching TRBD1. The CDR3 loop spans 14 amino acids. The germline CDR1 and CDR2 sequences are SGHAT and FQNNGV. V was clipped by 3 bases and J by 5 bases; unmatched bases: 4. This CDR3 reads CASSFTTGGTEAFF. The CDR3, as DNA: TGTGCCAGCAGCTTCACGACAGGGGGAACTGAAGCTTTCTTT. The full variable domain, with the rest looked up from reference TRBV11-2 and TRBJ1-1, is EAGVAQSPRYKIIEKRQSVAFWCNPISGHATLYWYQQILGQGPKLLIQFQNNGVVDDSQLPKDRFSAERLKGVDSTLKIQPAKLEDSAVYLCASSFTTGGTEAFFGQGTRLTVV.

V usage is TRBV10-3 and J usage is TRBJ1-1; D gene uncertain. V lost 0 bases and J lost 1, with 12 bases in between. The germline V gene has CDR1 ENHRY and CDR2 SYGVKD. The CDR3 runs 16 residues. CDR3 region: CAISESVESANTEAFF. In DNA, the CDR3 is TGTGCCATCAGTGAGTCGGTGGAGTCCGCGAACACTGAAGCTTTCTTT.